This passage covers 28 T cell receptor beta chains from one sample sequenced in a study of T cell responses to AZD1222 COVID-19 vaccine. Clones were read by immunoSEQ multiplex PCR, and TCRdb kept only the in-frame ones, dropping some. The sample yields about 78,000 clones, roughly nine tenths seen once. The input for sequencing was peripheral blood, taken 28 days after the second AZD1222 dose. The source of these receptors is an adult who received the AZD1222 COVID-19 vaccine.

The rearrangement uses TRBV6-5 and TRBJ2-3, with D hard to call. Trimming cost V 6 bases and J 0 bases, with 10 bases left between them. The CDR3 spans 14 residues. From germline, CDR1 is MNHEY and CDR2 SVGAGI. The CDR3 DNA sequence: TGTGCCAGCAGGAGCTACTTTAGCACAGATACGCAGTATTTT. Translation gives CASRSYFSTDTQYF.

The chain is built from TRBV5-4 and TRBJ2-2, with D possibly being TRBD2 (7 bases). Trimming took 0 bases from V and 6 from J, leaving 9 bases between them. The CDR3 totals 14 residues. CDR1 is SGHNT and CDR2 is YYREEE in the germline V gene (reference sequence). The CDR3 loop reads CASSLAGGPGELFF. The CDR3 DNA is TGTGCCAGCAGCTTGGCGGGGGGCCCCGGGGAGCTGTTTTTT. The whole variable domain, filled in from reference TRBV5-4 and TRBJ2-2, reads ETGVTQSPTHLIKTRGQQVTLRCSSQSGHNTVSWYQQALGQGPQFIFQYYREEENGRGNFPPRFSGLQFPNYSSELNVNALELDDSALYLCASSLAGGPGELFFGEGSRLTVL.

The chain has TRBV24-1 and TRBJ1-1; weak D call: TRBD1 (5 bases). In germline, CDR1 is KGHDR, CDR2 SFDVKD. The CDR3 extends over 13 amino acids. Trimming took off 6 bases at V and 1 base at J, with 8 bases between the two ends. CDR3 nucleotide sequence: TGTGCCACCAGTCTTCAGGGGAACACTGAAGCTTTCTTT. It specifies CATSLQGNTEAFF.

The sample holds one count of this clone. V and J are TRBV7-3 and TRBJ1-1, with 9 bases lining up with TRBD1. V lost 5 bases to trimming and J lost 6 bases; unmatched junction nucleotides: 4. The CDR3 consists of 13 residues. The germline gives CDR1 SGHTA, CDR2 FQGTGA. CDR3 bases: TGTGCCAGCAGCGCCGGGACAGGGTCTGAAGCTTTCTTT. The encoded protein is CASSAGTGSEAFF.

The count of this clone is one. The rearrangement uses TRBV3-1 (or the pseudogene TRBV3-2) and TRBJ2-1, with 9 bases lining up with TRBD1. Germline loops: CDR1 LGHDT, CDR2 YNNKEL (reference sequence). CDR3 length: 13 amino acids. J gave up 7 bases and V 4 bases, and 2 bases lay outside the gene matches. CDR3 coding DNA: TGTGCCAGCAGCCGACAGGGGGAAAATGAGCAGTTCTTC. Amino acids: CASSRQGENEQFF.

This chain uses TRBV5-1 with TRBJ2-7, with TRBD2 identical over 8 bases. V gave up 4 bases and J gave up 2 bases; unmatched junction bases: 8. Germline V lookup: CDR1 SGHRS, CDR2 YFSETQ. The CDR3 spans 15 residues. In DNA, the CDR3 is TGCGCCAGCAGCCTCGGACTAGCAGGAGCCTACGAGCAGTACTTC. Translation gives CASSLGLAGAYEQYF.

The chain carries TRBV12-5 and TRBJ1-6; a weak D match, TRBD1 (5 bases). Per the germline V gene, CDR1 is LGHNT and CDR2 is FRNRAP. The CDR3 length is 13 residues. DNA for the CDR3: TGTGGGATGTACGGGGCCTTCCATTCACCCCTCCACTTT. This codes for CGMYGAFHSPLHF.

The rearrangement uses TRBV2 and TRBJ2-7; 14 bases align to TRBD2. The V segment lost 6 bases and the J segment 4 bases; nucleotides outside the gene matches: 11. Germline V CDR1 and CDR2: SNHLY, FYNNEI. This CDR3 region has 17 residues. The CDR3 here is CASRAGTSGGSRYEQYF. CDR3 DNA: TGTGCCAGCAGAGCCGGGACTAGCGGGGGTAGCAGGTACGAGCAGTACTTC.

The chain carries TRBV7-8 and TRBJ1-5; TRBD1 agrees at 12 bases. The CDR3 length is 17 residues. The V segment lost 4 bases and the J segment 5 bases; nucleotides outside the gene matches: 9. CDR1 and CDR2 (germline): SGHVS, FQNEAQ. CDR3 nucleotide sequence: TGTGCCAGCAGCTCATTGGGGACAGGGGGCGCGGATCAGCCCCAGCATTTT. It translates to CASSSLGTGGADQPQHF.

CDR3 protein: CAWDSTESQPQHF. CDR3 sequence (DNA): TGTGCCTGGGACTCAACTGAGAGTCAGCCCCAGCATTTT. The chain recombines TRBV30 with TRBJ1-5; D uncertain. Deletions cut 5 bases from V and 6 bases from J, with 14 bases between. In germline, CDR1 is GTSNPN, CDR2 SVGIG (reference sequence). This CDR3 contains 13 residues.

The genes are TRBV2 and TRBJ1-6; maybe TRBD1 (5 bases). The CDR3 is 13 amino acids. V was shortened by 7 bases and J by 14 bases, with 18 bases between the two germline ends. The germline gives CDR1 SNHLY, CDR2 FYNNEI. The CDR3 DNA is TGTGCCAGCACCAAAGATCCTACAGGCTCCCTCCACTTT. Residues: CASTKDPTGSLHF.

The chain combines TRBV5-8 with TRBJ2-1, with a weak D call TRBD2 (6 bases). The V gene's germline CDR1 is SGHTS and CDR2 YDEGEE. V was trimmed by 4 bases and J by 7 bases, leaving 15 bases between them. CDR3 length: 14 amino acids. CDR3 region: CASSPTSSGNEQFF. The DNA for the CDR3 is TGTGCCAGCAGCCCAACTAGCTCGGGGAATGAGCAGTTCTTC. Using reference TRBV5-8 and TRBJ2-1 for the parts outside the CDR3, the full variable domain is EAGVTQSPTHLIKTRGQQATLRCSPISGHTSVYWYQQALGLGLQFLLWYDEGEERNRGNFPPRFSGRQFPNYSSELNVNALELEDSALYLCASSPTSSGNEQFFGPGTRLTVL.

CDR3 loop: CAWLDRTEYEQYF. The CDR3 nucleotides are TGTGCCTGGCTCGACAGGACAGAGTACGAGCAGTACTTC. This chain links TRBV30 with TRBJ2-7; D is perhaps TRBD1 (6 bases). The ends were cut back, 5 bases at V and 4 bases at J, with 15 bases in the middle. CDR1 and CDR2 (germline): GTSNPN, SVGIG (reference sequence). The CDR3 is made up of 13 amino acids.

This clone was seen only once. This chain joins TRBV7-6 and TRBJ1-1; D is uncertain. Germline V CDR1 and CDR2: SGHVS, FNYEAQ. Trimming removed 2 bases from V and 2 bases from J, with 9 bases in between. The CDR3 consists of 14 residues. CDR3 sequence reads: CASSLSLGNTEAFF. The DNA of the CDR3 is TGTGCCAGCAGCTTATCACTAGGAAACACTGAAGCTTTCTTT. Supplemented by reference TRBV7-6 and TRBJ1-1, the full variable domain reads GAGVSQSPRYKVTKRGQDVALRCDPISGHVSLYWYRQALGQGPEFLTYFNYEAQQDKSGLPNDRFSAERPEGSISTLTIQRTEQRDSAMYRCASSLSLGNTEAFFGQGTRLTVV.

The rearrangement uses TRBV2 and TRBJ2-1; TRBD1 is a possible D gene (6 bases). The CDR3 is 15 residues long. Germline V gives CDR1 SNHLY, CDR2 FYNNEI. V lost 6 bases and J 4 bases, leaving 16 bases between the germline ends. The CDR3 region has the DNA TGTGCCAGCAGGCCTTTCGAACAGGGTTACAATGAGCAGTTCTTC. Residues: CASRPFEQGYNEQFF.

The chain carries TRBV6-1 and TRBJ1-5, with 8 bases aligning to TRBD1. CDR3 length: 16 residues. J was trimmed by 4 bases and V by 3 bases; bases with no gene match: 8. The germline V gene has CDR1 MNHNS and CDR2 SASEGT. In DNA form, the CDR3 reads TGTGCCAGCAGTGATTTTGGACAGGGTACTAATCAGCCCCAGCATTTT. This gives the protein CASSDFGQGTNQPQHF.

This chain connects TRBV9 to TRBJ1-2; TRBD1 aligns across 8 bases. The CDR3 has 13 amino acids. V trimming: 3 bases; J trimming: 8 bases; junction bases outside the gene matches: 6. Per the germline V gene, CDR1 is SGDLS and CDR2 is YYNGEE. CDR3 DNA sequence: TGTGCCAGCAGCGACGGACAGGGAGGAGGCTACACCTTC. It is translated as CASSDGQGGGYTF.

The chain links TRBV14 to TRBJ2-5; D might be TRBD1 (5 bases). The ends were cut back, 1 base at V and 3 bases at J, with 12 bases in the middle. This CDR3 region has 15 residues. Germline-derived CDR1 and CDR2 are SGHDN and FVKESK. The CDR3 is CASSQGTPREETQYF. The DNA of the CDR3 is TGTGCCAGCAGCCAAGGGACACCCAGGGAAGAGACCCAGTACTTC.

V usage is TRBV21-1 and J usage is TRBJ1-2; TRBD1 reflects the table's D call only, with no check against the DNA. TRBV21-1 is a pseudogene segment. The CDR3 has 16 residues. The CDR3 is CASSKGRTPPNYGYTF. CDR3 DNA: TGTGCCAGCAGCAAAGGGCGGACACCCCCGAACTATGGCTACACCTTC.

This chain links TRBV6-2 or TRBV6-3 with TRBJ2-3; tentative D call: TRBD1 (7 bases). V was shortened by 6 bases and J by 2 bases, with 15 bases between the two germline ends. Germline CDR1 MNHEY, CDR2 SVGEGT. The CDR3 runs 15 residues. This CDR3 is CASSQPGGPTDTQYF. In nucleotides, the CDR3 is TGTGCCAGCAGCCAGCCAGGGGGGCCCACAGATACGCAGTATTTT.

The DNA of the CDR3 is TGTGCCAGCAACGACCCCGAGGGCGGGAGAACCTACAATGAGCAGTTCTTC. The encoded protein is CASNDPEGGRTYNEQFF. This chain uses TRBV7-2 with TRBJ2-1; TRBD2 matches at 7 bases. Trimming at V came to 7 bases and at J to 2 bases, leaving 14 bases not matched to a gene. Germline V gene lookup returns CDR1 SGHTA and CDR2 FQGNSA. The CDR3 extends over 17 amino acids.

The V call is TRBV2, the J call TRBJ1-1, with TRBD1 identical over 8 bases. CDR1 is SNHLY, CDR2 FYNNEI, per germline. This CDR3 region has 15 residues. The V segment lost 5 bases and the J segment 1 base; nucleotides outside the gene matches: 6. The CDR3 region is CASSSPGTGNTEAFF. The CDR3 DNA follows: TGTGCCAGCAGTAGTCCCGGGACAGGGAACACTGAAGCTTTCTTT. The whole variable domain, filled in from reference TRBV2 and TRBJ1-1, reads EPEVTQTPSHQVTQMGQEVILRCVPISNHLYFYWYRQILGQKVEFLVSFYNNEISEKSEIFDDQFSVERPDGSNFTLKIRSTKLEDSAMYFCASSSPGTGNTEAFFGQGTRLTVV.

V usage is TRBV27 and J usage is TRBJ2-5, with D uncertain. The germline V and J ends were trimmed by 3 bases and 1 base, with 0 bases remaining between them. Germline lookup yields CDR1 MNHEY and CDR2 SMNVEV (reference sequence). The CDR3 is 11 amino acids. In DNA, the CDR3 is TGTGCCAGCAGTTTCCAAGAGACCCAGTACTTC. Translated: CASSFQETQYF.

The chain is built from TRBV7-6 and TRBJ2-5, with D tentatively TRBD2 (6 bases). The CDR3 consists of 16 residues. Trimming left V 1 base short and J 1 base short, with 13 bases between. Looked up from germline, CDR1 is SGHVS and CDR2 is FNYEAQ. CDR3 coding DNA: TGTGCCAGCAGCTTAGGCGGGGCCCTCTTCCAAGAGACCCAGTACTTC. This codes for CASSLGGALFQETQYF.

CDR3 DNA: TGTGCCAGCAGTGAGGGGGTCTATGGCTACACCTTC. Encoded protein: CASSEGVYGYTF. The rearrangement joins TRBV25-1 to TRBJ1-2; a possible D gene is TRBD1 (5 bases). CDR3 size: 12 residues. Looked up from germline, CDR1 is MGHDK and CDR2 is SYGVNS. Trimming removed 3 bases at V and 4 bases at J, with 6 bases between.

This sequence joins TRBV6-4 and TRBJ2-2; possible D gene TRBD1, 6 bases. Looked up from germline, CDR1 is MRHNA and CDR2 is SNTAGT. The CDR3 totals 14 residues. V lost 6 bases and J 4 bases, leaving 12 bases between the germline ends. This CDR3 is CASRVDRTTGELFF. The DNA of the CDR3 is TGTGCCAGCAGAGTAGACAGGACCACCGGGGAGCTGTTTTTT.

The table lists this clone with a count of one. This sequence joins TRBV19 and TRBJ1-4; 9 bases map to TRBD1. The CDR3 is 15 residues long. CDR1 is LNHDA, CDR2 SQIVND, per germline (reference sequence). V lost 6 bases, J lost 5 bases, and 7 bases stayed unmatched. The CDR3, as DNA: TGTGCCAGTAGCGCTACAGGGGGCGGGAATGAAAAACTGTTTTTT. This translates into CASSATGGGNEKLFF.

The chain carries TRBV14 and TRBJ1-3; D is unclear. The CDR3 runs to 16 residues. With 1 base removed from V and 0 bases from J, the gap between germline ends came to 10 bases. The germline V gene encodes CDR1 SGHDN and CDR2 FVKESK. The CDR3 loop reads CASSQVLESSGNTIYF. DNA for the CDR3: TGTGCCAGCAGCCAAGTGCTGGAGAGCTCTGGAAACACCATATATTTT.